The clone carrying this TCR beta chain was observed once. The sample originates from a study of blood T cell repertoires in COVID-19. In the study overall: Donors in the United States, Italy and Spain gave samples during acute or convalescent COVID-19.

Trimming cost V 1 base and J 7 bases, with 13 bases left between them. Germline V gene lookup returns CDR1 SEHNR and CDR2 FQNEAQ (reference sequence). This CDR3 contains 14 residues. In the authors' methods: Amplification of reference gene primers provided the estimated nucleated cell counts. The method was immunoSEQ multiplex PCR; TCRdb's version includes in-frame clones alone and lacks a portion of them. That table is the source of V, J and clone size, and D and trimming were worked out from the DNA. The table shows under 55,000 clones, with approximately 84% occurring only once. This clonotype was obtained from a human donor in a cohort sampled during active COVID-19. J is TRBJ1-1 and V is TRBV7-9, with D unclear. The sequencing sample was made of peripheral blood. CDR3 DNA: TGTGCCAGCAGCTTAGAGCAGACTATCCTTGAAGCTTTCTTT. This codes for CASSLEQTILEAFF.